These 26 T cell receptor beta chains originate from one sample sequenced in a study of human T cells and chemical hapten exposure. One entry per CDR3 protein, called by TCRdb with MiXCR from the RACE reads. The table shows more than 90,000 distinct CDR3 sequences, with about an eighth occurring only once. Time point meaning: patch test 2, 6 weeks after DPC sensitization. Treatment: therapeutic diphenylcyclopropenone sensitization with weekly scalp DPC. Sequenced material: whole blood, taken in connection with sensitization to the hapten diphenylcyclopropenone (DPC). The receptors were gathered from a woman in her thirties or forties with alopecia areata. Some clones in this sample may be carry-over from other donors' samples.

The sample holds many counts of this clonotype. The chain uses TRBV7-9 and TRBJ2-2; 11 bases align to TRBD2. The CDR3 totals 15 residues. J lost 5 bases, V lost 4 bases, and 3 bases had no gene match. The germline V gene has CDR1 SEHNR and CDR2 FQNEAQ (reference sequence). CDR3 DNA sequence: TGTGCCAGCAGCTGGACTAGCGGGTCTACCGGGGAGCTGTTTTTT. It specifies CASSWTSGSTGELFF.

This clonotype was found many times. The V and J genes are TRBV6-2 or TRBV6-3 and TRBJ2-7; D is uncertain. The CDR3 loop spans 11 amino acids. The germline gives CDR1 MNHEY, CDR2 SVGEGT. Trimming cost V 5 bases and J 0 bases, with 2 bases left between them. DNA for the CDR3: TGTGCCAGCAGTGTCTCCTACGAGCAGTACTTC. The encoded protein is CASSVSYEQYF.

This clonotype was counted a few times. The rearrangement uses TRBV19 and TRBJ2-1; 7 bases line up with TRBD2. The CDR3 spans 14 residues. V trimming: 9 bases; J trimming: 9 bases; junction bases outside the gene matches: 14. CDR1 and CDR2 from the germline V gene are LNHDA and SQIVND (reference sequence). The chain's CDR3 is CASPRGDSPREQFF. CDR3 coding DNA: TGTGCCAGCCCCCGGGGGGACTCTCCTCGTGAGCAGTTCTTC.

There are many counts of this clonotype. The V gene is TRBV11-1, the J gene TRBJ1-1, with 10 bases matching TRBD1. Germline loops: CDR1 SGHAT, CDR2 FQDESV (reference sequence). V gave up 5 bases and J gave up 0 bases; unmatched junction bases: 6. The CDR3 loop spans 16 amino acids. Here the CDR3 DNA reads TGTGCCAGCAGCCCACGACAGGGGGCGATGAACACTGAAGCTTTCTTT. Translated, it gives CASSPRQGAMNTEAFF.

This clonotype showed up many times. The chain has TRBV10-3 and TRBJ1-2; 8 bases are shared with TRBD1. The length of the CDR3 is 15 residues. J was trimmed by 7 bases and V by 3 bases; bases with no gene match: 10. The germline V gene has CDR1 ENHRY and CDR2 SYGVKD. CDR3 loop: CAISEEQRDRRGYTF. DNA of the CDR3: TGTGCCATCAGTGAAGAACAACGGGACAGGCGTGGCTACACCTTC.

The gene calls are TRBV4-2 and TRBJ1-2; D not resolved. CDR1 and CDR2 from the germline V gene are LGHNA and YNFKEQ. V lost 4 bases to trimming and J lost 2 bases, with 14 bases between them. This CDR3 region has 15 residues. The CDR3 DNA sequence: TGTGCCAGCAGCCGCGACGGGCAGGCGAACTATGGCTACACCTTC. The encoded protein is CASSRDGQANYGYTF.

The table lists this clonotype with a few counts. This chain uses TRBV7-2 with TRBJ2-7; D uncertain. The germline gives CDR1 SGHTA, CDR2 FQGNSA. The V end lost 1 base, the J end lost 3 bases, and 7 bases lay between the germline ends. This CDR3 comprises 13 residues. The DNA for the CDR3 is TGTGCCAGCAGCTTAGGGTCGGACTACGAGCAGTACTTC. Translating gives CASSLGSDYEQYF. Full variable domain (remainder filled in from reference TRBV7-2 and TRBJ2-7): GAGVSQSPSNKVTEKGKDVELRCDPISGHTALYWYRQSLGQGLEFLIYFQGNSAPDKSGLPSDRFSAERTGGSVSTLTIQRTQQEDSAVYLCASSLGSDYEQYFGPGTRLTVT.

There are a few counts of this clonotype. This chain connects TRBV12-3 or TRBV12-4 to TRBJ1-2; D perhaps matches TRBD1 (5 bases). This CDR3 has 17 residues. V lost 3 bases and J 0 bases, leaving 17 bases between the germline ends. The CDR3 nucleotides read TGTGCCAGCAGTTTCCCTCGGGGGGTGGCCTCTAACTATGGCTACACCTTC. Amino acids: CASSFPRGVASNYGYTF.

The table lists this clonotype with many counts. V gene TRBV29-1 combines with J gene TRBJ2-5; D ambiguous. There are 12 residues in the CDR3. The germline CDR1 and CDR2 sequences are SQVTM and ANQGSEA. Trimming pared 8 bases from V and 3 bases from J, leaving 13 bases between. The CDR3 loop is CSPVYCKETQYF. In DNA form, the CDR3 reads TGCAGCCCTGTGTATTGCAAAGAGACCCAGTACTTC.

V gene TRBV6-1 combines with J gene TRBJ1-5; D call uncertain. This CDR3 spans 14 amino acids. Trimming took off 3 bases at V and 5 bases at J, with 11 bases between the two ends. Per germline, CDR1 MNHNS and CDR2 SASEGT. CDR3: CASSEGPSYQPQHF. As DNA, the CDR3 is TGTGCCAGCAGTGAGGGTCCCTCCTATCAGCCCCAGCATTTT.

The chain couples TRBV2 to TRBJ1-5; D is uncertain. The CDR3 is made up of 14 amino acids. Germline assignment: CDR1 SNHLY and CDR2 FYNNEI. V gave up 5 bases and J gave up 0 bases, with 8 bases separating them. CDR3 nucleotides: TGTGCCAGCAGTTGGTTTGGTAGCAATCAGCCCCAGCATTTT. This sequence encodes CASSWFGSNQPQHF.

The chain uses TRBV6-2 or TRBV6-3 and TRBJ2-3; TRBD2 aligns across 7 bases. This CDR3 has 14 amino acids. Germline V gene lookup returns CDR1 MNHEY and CDR2 SVGEGT. Losses at the gene ends were 7 bases for V and 4 bases for J; bases not matched to a gene: 8. CDR3 nucleotide sequence: TGTGCCAGCAAGGCGGCGGGAGAGGCAGATACGCAGTATTTT. Translation gives CASKAAGEADTQYF.

This clonotype appeared many times. V is TRBV27 and J is TRBJ1-6; D unresolved. The germline CDR1 and CDR2 sequences are MNHEY and SMNVEV (reference sequence). The CDR3 has 16 amino acids. Trimming took off 3 bases at V and 7 bases at J, with 16 bases between the two ends. The CDR3 reads CASSLKDPRANSPLHF. CDR3 DNA sequence: TGTGCCAGCAGTTTGAAGGACCCCCGGGCCAATTCACCCCTCCACTTT.

This clonotype was found a few times. The V gene is TRBV9, the J gene TRBJ2-7; 12 bases match TRBD1. Trimming removed 1 base from V and 4 bases from J; junction bases left unmatched: 3. The CDR3 contains 15 residues. Looked up from germline, CDR1 is SGDLS and CDR2 is YYNGEE. Here the CDR3 reads CASSVTGQGAYEQYF. The CDR3 DNA reads TGTGCCAGCAGCGTAACGGGACAGGGGGCTTACGAGCAGTACTTC. The full variable domain, rest sourced from reference TRBV9 and TRBJ2-7, is DSGVTQTPKHLITATGQRVTLRCSPRSGDLSVYWYQQSLDQGLQFLIQYYNGEERAKGNILERFSAQQFPDLHSELNLSSLELGDSALYFCASSVTGQGAYEQYFGPGTRLTVT.

This clonotype has ten or more counts. The J gene is TRBJ2-1, the V gene TRBV12-3 or TRBV12-4; maybe TRBD2 (6 bases). Between the trimmed V and J ends, which lost 3 bases and 2 bases, there was a span of 11 bases. The CDR3 spans 15 residues. CDR3 nucleotide sequence: TGTGCCAGCAGTTTCCCCAGCGGGCCCTACAATGAGCAGTTCTTC. Translated, it gives CASSFPSGPYNEQFF.

This clonotype was counted a few times. The chain has TRBV18 and TRBJ2-5; no firm D call. Looked up from germline, CDR1 is KGHSH and CDR2 is LQKENI. V lost 6 bases and J 2 bases, leaving 13 bases between the germline ends. The CDR3 covers 14 residues. The CDR3 loop reads CASSPGQPQETQYF. The CDR3 DNA follows: TGTGCCAGCTCTCCCGGGCAGCCTCAAGAGACCCAGTACTTC.

This clonotype has ten or more counts. The V and J genes are TRBV6-2 or TRBV6-3 and TRBJ2-2; 7 bases are shared with TRBD1. The CDR3 runs 15 residues. Germline CDR1 MNHEY, CDR2 SVGEGT. The trim removed 5 bases at V and 4 bases at J, leaving 7 bases unmatched. CDR3 region: CASSTRQGGTGELFF. The CDR3 nucleotides are TGTGCCAGCAGTACTAGACAGGGCGGCACCGGGGAGCTGTTTTTT.

This clonotype has ten or more counts. V and J are TRBV20-1 and TRBJ1-5; no definite D call. This CDR3 spans 15 amino acids. The ends were cut back, 3 bases at V and 3 bases at J, with 15 bases in the middle. CDR1 is DFQATT and CDR2 is SNEGSKA in the germline V gene (reference sequence). CDR3 coding DNA: TGCAGTGCTAGTCCTAGGGAGAATTTCAATCAGCCCCAGCATTTT. Translating it yields CSASPRENFNQPQHF.

This clonotype came up many times. The rearrangement uses TRBV7-2 and TRBJ1-5; weak D call: TRBD1 (5 bases). Germline CDR1 and CDR2: SGHTA and FQGNSA. CDR3 length: 13 amino acids. The germline V and J ends were trimmed by 5 bases and 5 bases, with 10 bases remaining between them. The CDR3 loop is CASSRQSYQPQHF. The CDR3 DNA is TGTGCCAGCAGCCGACAGAGTTATCAGCCCCAGCATTTT.

The chain uses TRBV11-2 and TRBJ2-3; D unclear. Trimming took off 5 bases at V and 2 bases at J, with 8 bases between the two ends. The CDR3 has 13 amino acids. Germline V lookup: CDR1 SGHAT, CDR2 FQNNGV. Here the CDR3 DNA reads TGTGCCAGCAGCCGCCTCAACACAGATACGCAGTATTTT. Translated, it gives CASSRLNTDTQYF. Drawing the rest from reference TRBV11-2 and TRBJ2-3, the complete variable domain is EAGVAQSPRYKIIEKRQSVAFWCNPISGHATLYWYQQILGQGPKLLIQFQNNGVVDDSQLPKDRFSAERLKGVDSTLKIQPAKLEDSAVYLCASSRLNTDTQYFGPGTRLTVL.

This clonotype was picked up a small number of times. The genes are TRBV18 and TRBJ2-1; D not certain. Trimming took 6 bases from V and 4 from J, leaving 10 bases between them. Germline-derived CDR1 and CDR2 are KGHSH and LQKENI. The CDR3 loop spans 13 amino acids. The CDR3 DNA reads TGTGCCAGCTCTAACATGGGGTACAATGAGCAGTTCTTC. As protein: CASSNMGYNEQFF.

This clonotype was seen ten or more times. The chain combines TRBV6-1 with TRBJ2-1, with 9 nucleotides matching TRBD1. In germline, CDR1 is MNHNS, CDR2 SASEGT. J gave up 4 bases and V 2 bases, and 6 bases lay outside the gene matches. The CDR3 is 16 residues long. Written as DNA, the CDR3 is TGTGCCAGCAGTGAACGAGGGACAGGGTTTTACAATGAGCAGTTCTTC. This codes for CASSERGTGFYNEQFF.

This clonotype was seen a handful of times. The V and J genes are TRBV11-1 and TRBJ2-5, with 7 bases matching TRBD2. The CDR3 runs to 14 residues. Trimming at V came to 5 bases and at J to 2 bases, leaving 5 bases not matched to a gene. Germline V gene sequence: CDR1 SGHAT, CDR2 FQDESV (reference sequence). The CDR3: CASSPHSGQETQYF. Here the CDR3 DNA reads TGTGCCAGCAGCCCCCATAGCGGGCAAGAGACCCAGTACTTC.

This clonotype was seen more than once but under ten times. The chain has TRBV28 and TRBJ2-7; TRBD1 agrees at 8 bases. The CDR3 sequence is 15 residues long. V lost 3 bases and J lost 3; bases outside the gene matches: 7. CDR1 is MDHEN, CDR2 SYDVKM, per germline. The CDR3 nucleotides are TGTGCCAGCAGTTTGGGGACAGGTCTGCGCTACGAGCAGTACTTC. It specifies CASSLGTGLRYEQYF.

The V and J genes are TRBV6-5 and TRBJ1-1, with 9 positions matching TRBD1. CDR3 length equals 14 residues. V trimming: 6 bases; J trimming: 6 bases; junction bases outside the gene matches: 8. Per germline, CDR1 MNHEY and CDR2 SVGAGI. The CDR3 region is CASRAGTGFSEAFF. The CDR3, as DNA: TGTGCCAGCAGGGCCGGGACAGGGTTCTCTGAAGCTTTCTTT.

This clonotype was counted at least ten times. The V gene is TRBV15, the J gene TRBJ1-6; no definite D call. V gave up 1 base and J gave up 5 bases, with 6 bases separating them. The length of the CDR3 is 14 residues. Germline V lookup: CDR1 LNHNV, CDR2 YYDKDF (reference sequence). Here the CDR3 DNA reads TGTGCCACCAGCAGAGCAGTTAATAATTCACCCCTCCACTTT. Amino acids: CATSRAVNNSPLHF.